This TCR beta chain was sequenced for a study of cytomegalovirus exposure and HLA in healthy donors. The PCR used 60 Vbeta and 13 Jbeta primers. Measured with immunoSEQ multiplex PCR; TCRdb has only the in-frame clones, and not every one. The sample includes about 130,000 clones, roughly 70% of them seen just once. Comment on this clone: The germline gene is not matched at one end of the junction; a read error may be the cause.

Specimen: PBMCs. This receptor was obtained from a woman in her forties in good health and CMV-seropositive.

In DNA, the CDR3 is TGCGCCAGCAGCTTGGAGGCTAGCGGGAGAAAAGACTTC. It translates to CASSLEASGRKDF. The chain combines TRBV5-1 with TRBJ2-5; 10 nucleotides agree with TRBD2. The germline V gene has CDR1 SGHRS and CDR2 YFSETQ. The CDR3 consists of 13 residues.